What follows is one T cell receptor beta chain and its context. What it binds is unknown. Germline CDR1 and CDR2: MNHEY and SVGEGT. There are 12 residues in the CDR3. This specimen comes from a study of blood T cells in healthy people across ages. Study-wide context: There was about one barcoded beta molecule captured by template switching per two T cells. General study points: Naive and antigen-experienced cells were not separated, limiting conclusive comparison.

It was with a sample-barcoded 5' primer and a J-beta primer mix that a second PCR of roughly 7 to 12 cycles was run. MiXCR, run by TCRdb on the 5' RACE reads, gives a single entry per CDR3 protein. The sample has 850,000 or so distinct CDR3 sequences, under 30% seen once. Ranging in age from roughly 6 to 90, the donors were healthy Caucasian individuals from Russia. RNA extraction gave at least 5 micrograms of total RNA per sample. The V and J genes are TRBV6-2 or TRBV6-3 and TRBJ2-5; D gene uncertain. The end of the DNA fits TRBJ2-7 better, so the J call may be wrong. This receptor was obtained from a woman over 75 in good health. Sequencing used blood. The CDR3 DNA reads as TGTGCCAGCAGTACAGTGACCTACGAGCAGTACTTC. It is translated as CASSTVTYEQYF.